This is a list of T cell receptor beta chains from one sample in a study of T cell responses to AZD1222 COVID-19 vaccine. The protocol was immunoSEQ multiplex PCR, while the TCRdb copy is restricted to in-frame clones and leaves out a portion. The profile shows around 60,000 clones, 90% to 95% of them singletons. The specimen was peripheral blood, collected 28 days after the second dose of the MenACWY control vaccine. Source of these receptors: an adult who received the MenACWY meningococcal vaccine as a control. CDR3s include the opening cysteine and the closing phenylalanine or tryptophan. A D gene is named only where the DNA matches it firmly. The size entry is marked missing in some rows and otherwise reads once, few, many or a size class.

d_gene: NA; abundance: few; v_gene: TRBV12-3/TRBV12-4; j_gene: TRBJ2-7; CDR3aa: CASSFRRTEQYF; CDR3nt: TGTGCCAGCAGTTTCAGGCGGACCGAGCAGTACTTC
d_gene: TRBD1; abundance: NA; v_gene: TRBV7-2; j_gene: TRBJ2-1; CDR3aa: CASSLGQGRYNEQFF; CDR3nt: TGTGCCAGCAGCTTAGGACAGGGACGTTACAATGAGCAGTTCTTC
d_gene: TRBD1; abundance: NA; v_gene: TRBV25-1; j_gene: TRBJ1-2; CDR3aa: CASKDREENGYTF; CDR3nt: TGTGCCAGCAAAGACAGGGAAGAAAATGGCTACACCTTC
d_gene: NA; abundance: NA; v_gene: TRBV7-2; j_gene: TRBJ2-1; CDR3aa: CASSLLLYNEQFF; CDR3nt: TGTGCCAGCAGCTTACTGCTCTACAATGAGCAGTTCTTC
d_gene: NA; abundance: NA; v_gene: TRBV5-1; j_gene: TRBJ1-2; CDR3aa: CASSRGEGTGPYGYTF; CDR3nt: TGCGCCAGCAGCCGGGGAGAGGGGACTGGGCCCTATGGCTACACCTTC
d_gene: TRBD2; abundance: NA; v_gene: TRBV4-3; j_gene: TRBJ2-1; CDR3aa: CASSLLAGDPSYNEQFF; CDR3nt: TGCGCCAGCAGCCTACTAGCGGGAGACCCCTCCTACAATGAGCAGTTCTTC
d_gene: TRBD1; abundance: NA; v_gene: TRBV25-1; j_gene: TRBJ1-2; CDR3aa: CASSDDRAFYGYTF; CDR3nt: TGTGCCAGCAGTGATGACAGGGCTTTCTATGGCTACACCTTC
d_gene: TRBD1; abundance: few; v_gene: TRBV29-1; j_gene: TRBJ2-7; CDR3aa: CSVVSGQGGEQYF; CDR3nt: TGCAGCGTAGTCTCGGGACAGGGGGGCGAGCAGTACTTC
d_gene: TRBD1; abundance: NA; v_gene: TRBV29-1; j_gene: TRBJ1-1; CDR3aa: CSVSTGGITEAFF; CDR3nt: TGCAGCGTTTCGACAGGGGGTATCACTGAAGCTTTCTTT
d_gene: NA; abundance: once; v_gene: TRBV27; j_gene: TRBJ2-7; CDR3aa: CASSLDSREQYF; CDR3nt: TGTGCCAGCAGCCTCGACTCCCGAGAGCAGTACTTC
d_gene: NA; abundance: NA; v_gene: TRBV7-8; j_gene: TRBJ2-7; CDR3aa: CASSRDPGQSYEQYF; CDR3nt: TGTGCCAGCAGCCGAGACCCTGGACAGTCATACGAGCAGTACTTC